These 5 T cell receptor beta chains were all obtained from the same sample, sequenced in a study of blood T cell repertoires in COVID-19. Measured with immunoSEQ multiplex PCR; TCRdb has only the in-frame clones, and not every one. The table records about 170,000 clones, under 85% of them present only once. Sequencing input: peripheral blood. The receptors derive from a man aged 60-69 years who had recovered from COVID-19.

The chain couples TRBV11-3 to TRBJ2-3, with TRBD1 matching 7 bases. The CDR3 spans 14 residues. CDR1 and CDR2 from the germline V gene are SGHNT and YENEEA. The J segment lost 8 bases and the V segment lost 5 bases, leaving 10 bases of the junction unmatched. Here the CDR3 reads CASSLPATGSTQYF. The CDR3 DNA reads as TGTGCCAGCAGCCTACCAGCGACAGGGAGTACGCAGTATTTT.

The chain couples TRBV5-8 to TRBJ2-7; TRBD1 might be the D (5 bases). In germline, CDR1 is SGHTS, CDR2 YDEGEE. The V and J ends lost 3 bases and 0 bases respectively, with 10 bases between them. CDR3 length: 14 residues. This CDR3 is CASSYQGISYEQYF. The CDR3 coding sequence is TGTGCCAGCAGCTACCAGGGTATCTCCTACGAGCAGTACTTC. The whole variable domain, filled in from reference TRBV5-8 and TRBJ2-7, reads EAGVTQSPTHLIKTRGQQATLRCSPISGHTSVYWYQQALGLGLQFLLWYDEGEERNRGNFPPRFSGRQFPNYSSELNVNALELEDSALYLCASSYQGISYEQYFGPGTRLTVT.

V and J are TRBV6-2 or TRBV6-3 and TRBJ2-1; 12 bases fit TRBD2. Trimming cost V 1 base and J 5 bases; bases outside gene matches: 3. CDR1 is MNHEY and CDR2 is SVGEGT in the germline V gene. The CDR3 is made up of 16 amino acids. The CDR3 bases are TGTGCCAGCAGTTACTACGCTAGCGGGGGGGACAATGAGCAGTTCTTC. This encodes CASSYYASGGDNEQFF.

The CDR3 DNA follows: TGTGCCGTCCGCCCGAGGGACAGTTTTTCCTACGAGCAGTACTTC. As protein: CAVRPRDSFSYEQYF. The chain joins TRBV10-3 to TRBJ2-7; TRBD1 aligns across 7 bases. CDR1 and CDR2 (germline): ENHRY, SYGVKD. CDR3 size: 15 residues. J gave up 1 base and V 11 bases, and 14 bases lay outside the gene matches.

V gene TRBV4-1 combines with J gene TRBJ1-4, with 8 positions matching TRBD1. Germline CDR1 and CDR2: MGHRA and YSYEKL. Losses at the gene ends were 2 bases for V and 8 bases for J; bases not matched to a gene: 10. CDR3 length: 16 amino acids. CDR3 amino acids: CASSQPDQGAKEKLFF. The CDR3 DNA is TGCGCCAGCAGCCAACCAGATCAGGGGGCAAAGGAAAAACTGTTTTTT.